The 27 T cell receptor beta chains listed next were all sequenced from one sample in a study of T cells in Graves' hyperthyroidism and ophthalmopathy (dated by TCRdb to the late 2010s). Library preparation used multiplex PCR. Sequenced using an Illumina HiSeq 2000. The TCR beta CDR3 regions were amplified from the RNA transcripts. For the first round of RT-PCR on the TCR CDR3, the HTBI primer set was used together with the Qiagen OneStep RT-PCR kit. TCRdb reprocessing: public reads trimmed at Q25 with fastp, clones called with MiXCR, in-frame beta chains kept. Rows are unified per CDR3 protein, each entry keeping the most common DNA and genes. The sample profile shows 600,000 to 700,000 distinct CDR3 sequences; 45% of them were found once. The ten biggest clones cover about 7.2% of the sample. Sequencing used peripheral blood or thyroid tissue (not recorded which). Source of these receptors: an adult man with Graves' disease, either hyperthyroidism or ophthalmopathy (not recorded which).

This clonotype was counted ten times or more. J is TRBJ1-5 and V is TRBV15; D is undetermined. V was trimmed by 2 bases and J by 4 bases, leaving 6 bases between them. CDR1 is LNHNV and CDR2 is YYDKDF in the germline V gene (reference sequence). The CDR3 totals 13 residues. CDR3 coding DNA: TGTGCCACCAGCAGAAGCAGGAATCAGCCCCAGCATTTT. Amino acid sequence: CATSRSRNQPQHF.

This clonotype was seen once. The CDR3 coding sequence is TGTGCCAGCAGCTTGGAGGAGGGGGTGGGCACTGAAGCTTTCTTT. This gives the protein CASSLEEGVGTEAFF. The chain has TRBV5-4 and TRBJ1-1; tentatively, D is TRBD1 (6 bases). The germline V and J ends were trimmed by 0 bases and 4 bases, with 13 bases remaining between them. The CDR3 has 15 amino acids. Germline V gene data show CDR1 as SGHNT and CDR2 as YYREEE (reference sequence).

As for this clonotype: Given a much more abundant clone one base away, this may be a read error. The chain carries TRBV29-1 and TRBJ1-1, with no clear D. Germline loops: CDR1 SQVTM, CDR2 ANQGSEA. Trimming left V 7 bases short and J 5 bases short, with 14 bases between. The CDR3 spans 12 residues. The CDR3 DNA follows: TGCAGCGCCTCACGTGGGGTGACTGAAGCTTTCTTT. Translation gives CSASRGVTEAFF.

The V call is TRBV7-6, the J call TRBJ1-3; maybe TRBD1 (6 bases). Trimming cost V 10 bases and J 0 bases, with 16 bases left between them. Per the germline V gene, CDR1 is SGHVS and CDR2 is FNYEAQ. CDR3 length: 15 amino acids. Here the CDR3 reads CAISESGDSGNTIYF. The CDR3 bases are TGTGCCATCAGTGAGTCAGGGGACTCTGGAAACACCATATATTTT.

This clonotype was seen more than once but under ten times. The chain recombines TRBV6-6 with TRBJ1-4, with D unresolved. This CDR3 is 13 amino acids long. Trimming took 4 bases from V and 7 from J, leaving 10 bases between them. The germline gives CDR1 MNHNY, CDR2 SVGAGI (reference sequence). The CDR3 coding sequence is TGTGCCAGCAGTTTATATCCAGGTGAAAAACTGTTTTTT. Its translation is CASSLYPGEKLFF.

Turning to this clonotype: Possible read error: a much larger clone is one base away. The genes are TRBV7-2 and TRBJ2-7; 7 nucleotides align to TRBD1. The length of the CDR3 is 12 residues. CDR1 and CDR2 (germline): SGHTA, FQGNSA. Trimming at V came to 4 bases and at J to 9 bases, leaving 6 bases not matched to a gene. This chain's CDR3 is CASSYRGRGQYF. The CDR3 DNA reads TGTGCCAGCAGCTACAGGGGTCGTGGGCAGTACTTC.

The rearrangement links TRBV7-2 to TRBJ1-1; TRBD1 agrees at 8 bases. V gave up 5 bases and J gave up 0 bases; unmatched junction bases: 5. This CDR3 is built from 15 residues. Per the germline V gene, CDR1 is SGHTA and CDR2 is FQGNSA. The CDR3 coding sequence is TGTGCCAGCAGCCGAGACAGGGGATTGAACACTGAAGCTTTCTTT. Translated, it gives CASSRDRGLNTEAFF.

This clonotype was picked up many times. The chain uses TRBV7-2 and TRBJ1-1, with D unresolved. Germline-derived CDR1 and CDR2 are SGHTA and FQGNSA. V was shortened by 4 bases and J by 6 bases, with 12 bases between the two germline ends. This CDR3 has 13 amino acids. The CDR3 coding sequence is TGTGCCAGCAGCTCATACACCACGGCTGAAGCTTTCTTT. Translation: CASSSYTTAEAFF.

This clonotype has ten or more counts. The CDR3 region is CSAARTDQETQYF. CDR3 nucleotide sequence: TGCAGTGCTGCCCGGACAGACCAAGAGACCCAGTACTTC. The chain has TRBV20-1 and TRBJ2-5; possible D gene TRBD1, 6 bases. V was shortened by 5 bases and J by 0 bases, with 10 bases between the two germline ends. There are 13 residues in the CDR3. Germline V gene data show CDR1 as DFQATT and CDR2 as SNEGSKA (reference sequence).

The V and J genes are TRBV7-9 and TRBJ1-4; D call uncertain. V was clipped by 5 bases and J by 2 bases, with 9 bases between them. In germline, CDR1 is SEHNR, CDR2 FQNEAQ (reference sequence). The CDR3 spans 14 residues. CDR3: CASSAAPTNEKLFF. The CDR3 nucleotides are TGTGCCAGCAGCGCAGCACCCACTAATGAAAAACTGTTTTTT.

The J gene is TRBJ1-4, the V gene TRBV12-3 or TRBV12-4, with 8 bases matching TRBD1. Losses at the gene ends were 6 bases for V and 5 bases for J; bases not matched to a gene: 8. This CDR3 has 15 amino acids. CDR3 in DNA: TGTGCCAGCAGCCAGGGGGCAGGGGGCAATGAAAAACTGTTTTTT. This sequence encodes CASSQGAGGNEKLFF.

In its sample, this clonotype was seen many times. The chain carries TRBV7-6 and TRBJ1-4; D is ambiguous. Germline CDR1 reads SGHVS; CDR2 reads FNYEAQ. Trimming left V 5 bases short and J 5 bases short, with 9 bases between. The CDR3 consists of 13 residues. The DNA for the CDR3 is TGTGCCAGCAGCCGCGCCATAAATGAAAAACTGTTTTTT. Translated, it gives CASSRAINEKLFF.

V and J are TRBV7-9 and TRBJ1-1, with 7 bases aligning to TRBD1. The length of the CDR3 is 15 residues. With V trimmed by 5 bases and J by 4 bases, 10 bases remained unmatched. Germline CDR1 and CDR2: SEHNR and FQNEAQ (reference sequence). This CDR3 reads CASSRQGDWGTEAFF. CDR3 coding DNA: TGTGCCAGCAGCCGCCAGGGGGACTGGGGCACTGAAGCTTTCTTT.

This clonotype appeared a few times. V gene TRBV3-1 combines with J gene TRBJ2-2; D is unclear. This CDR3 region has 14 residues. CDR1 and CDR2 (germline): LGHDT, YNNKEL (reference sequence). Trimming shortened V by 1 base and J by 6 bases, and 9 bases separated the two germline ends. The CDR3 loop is CASSQASGPGELFF. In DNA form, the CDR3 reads TGTGCCAGCAGCCAAGCTTCTGGGCCCGGGGAGCTGTTTTTT.

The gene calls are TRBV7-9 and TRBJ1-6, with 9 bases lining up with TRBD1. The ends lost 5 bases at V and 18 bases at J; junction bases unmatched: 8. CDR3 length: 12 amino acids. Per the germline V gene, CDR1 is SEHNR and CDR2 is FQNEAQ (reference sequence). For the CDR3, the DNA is TGTGCCAGCAGCAGACCGGGACAGGGTGGCCACTTT. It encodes CASSRPGQGGHF.

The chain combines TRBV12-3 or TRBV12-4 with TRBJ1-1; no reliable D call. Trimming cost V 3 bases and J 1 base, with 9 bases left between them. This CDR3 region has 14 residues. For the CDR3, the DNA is TGTGCCAGCAGTTTGGCAGCGCCGAACACTGAAGCTTTCTTT. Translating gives CASSLAAPNTEAFF.

The CDR3: CASSSGTDHSNQPQHF. The CDR3 coding sequence is TGTGCCAGCAGTTCCGGGACAGACCATAGCAATCAGCCCCAGCATTTT. The genes are TRBV12-3 or TRBV12-4 and TRBJ1-5; TRBD1 agrees at 7 bases. Germline trimming cut 4 bases from V and 0 bases from J; bases unmatched to any gene: 6. The CDR3 is 16 amino acids.

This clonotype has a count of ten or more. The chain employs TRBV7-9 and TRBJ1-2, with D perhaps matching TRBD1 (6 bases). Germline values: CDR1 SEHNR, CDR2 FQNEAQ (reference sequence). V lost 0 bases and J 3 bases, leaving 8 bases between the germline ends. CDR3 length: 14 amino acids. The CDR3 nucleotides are TGTGCCAGCAGCTTAGCGGGGGCAGACTATGGCTACACCTTC. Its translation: CASSLAGADYGYTF.

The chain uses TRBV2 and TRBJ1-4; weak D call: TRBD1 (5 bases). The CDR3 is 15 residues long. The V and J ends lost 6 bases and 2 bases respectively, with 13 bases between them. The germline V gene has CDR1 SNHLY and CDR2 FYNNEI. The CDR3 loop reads CASSFRVGTNEKLFF. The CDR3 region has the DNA TGTGCCAGCAGCTTCAGGGTGGGGACTAATGAAAAACTGTTTTTT. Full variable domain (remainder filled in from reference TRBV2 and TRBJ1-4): EPEVTQTPSHQVTQMGQEVILRCVPISNHLYFYWYRQILGQKVEFLVSFYNNEISEKSEIFDDQFSVERPDGSNFTLKIRSTKLEDSAMYFCASSFRVGTNEKLFFGSGTQLSVL.

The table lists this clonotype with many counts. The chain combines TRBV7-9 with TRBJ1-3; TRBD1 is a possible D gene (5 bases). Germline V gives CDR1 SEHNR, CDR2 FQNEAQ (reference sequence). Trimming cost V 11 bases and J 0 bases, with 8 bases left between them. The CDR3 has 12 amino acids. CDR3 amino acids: CAVTVSGNTIYF. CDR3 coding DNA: TGTGCCGTGACAGTCTCTGGAAACACCATATATTTT.

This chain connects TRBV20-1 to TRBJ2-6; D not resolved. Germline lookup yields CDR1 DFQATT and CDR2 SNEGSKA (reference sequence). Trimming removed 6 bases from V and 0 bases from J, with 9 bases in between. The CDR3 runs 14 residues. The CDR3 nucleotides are TGCAGTGCGGTACGGAGCTCTGGGGCCAACGTCCTGACTTTC. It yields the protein CSAVRSSGANVLTF.

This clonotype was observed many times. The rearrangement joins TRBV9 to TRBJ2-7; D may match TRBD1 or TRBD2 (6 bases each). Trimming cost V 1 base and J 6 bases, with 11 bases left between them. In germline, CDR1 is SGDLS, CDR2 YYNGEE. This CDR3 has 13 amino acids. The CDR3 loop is CASSVTGGGEQYF. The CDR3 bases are TGTGCCAGCAGCGTAACCGGGGGCGGCGAGCAGTACTTC.

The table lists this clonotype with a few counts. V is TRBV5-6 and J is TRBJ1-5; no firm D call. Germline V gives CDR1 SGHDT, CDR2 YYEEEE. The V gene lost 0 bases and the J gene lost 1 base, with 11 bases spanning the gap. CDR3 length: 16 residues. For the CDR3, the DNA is TGTGCCAGCAGCTTGGCTTTGGGTGGCAGCAATCAGCCCCAGCATTTT. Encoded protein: CASSLALGGSNQPQHF.

The CDR3 spells CASSLYGVSANSPLHF. The CDR3 nucleotides are TGTGCCAGCAGCTTATATGGTGTGTCGGCTAATTCACCCCTCCACTTT. This chain connects TRBV7-3 to TRBJ1-6; D gene uncertain. Trimming left V 2 bases short and J 6 bases short, with 14 bases between. Germline V gives CDR1 SGHTA, CDR2 FQGTGA. CDR3 size: 16 residues.

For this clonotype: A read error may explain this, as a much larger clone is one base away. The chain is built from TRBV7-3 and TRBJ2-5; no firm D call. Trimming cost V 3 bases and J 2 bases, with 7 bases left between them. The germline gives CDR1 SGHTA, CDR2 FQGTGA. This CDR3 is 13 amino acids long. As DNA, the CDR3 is TGTGCCAGCAGCTTCGGAGAGCAAGAGACCCAGTACTTC. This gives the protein CASSFGEQETQYF.

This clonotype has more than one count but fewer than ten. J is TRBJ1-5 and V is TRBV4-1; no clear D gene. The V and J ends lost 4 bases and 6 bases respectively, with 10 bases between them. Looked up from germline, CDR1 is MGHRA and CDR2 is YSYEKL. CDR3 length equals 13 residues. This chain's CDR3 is CASSRVEAQPQHF. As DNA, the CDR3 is TGCGCCAGCAGCCGAGTTGAGGCTCAGCCCCAGCATTTT.

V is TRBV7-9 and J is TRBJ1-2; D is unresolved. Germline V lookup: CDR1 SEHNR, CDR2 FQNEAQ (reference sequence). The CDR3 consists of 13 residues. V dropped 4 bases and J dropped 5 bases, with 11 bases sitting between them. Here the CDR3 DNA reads TGTGCCAGCAGCTCGGACGTGGGTTATGGCTACACCTTC. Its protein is CASSSDVGYGYTF.